This T cell receptor beta chain comes out of a study of CD8 T cells in ankylosing spondylitis. The study, taken as a whole, reports: Seven or eight highly homologous variants formed a TCR beta motif that appeared characteristic of ankylosing spondylitis blood.

This clonotype has ten or more counts. The antigen remains undetermined. Quantitative 5'-RACE with molecular barcodes generated TCR beta libraries. A single record per CDR3 protein comes from TCRdb applying MiXCR to the 5' RACE reads. This table holds some 130,000 distinct CDR3 sequences, approximately 10% found once. Germline loops: CDR1 SGHRS, CDR2 YFSETQ. CDR3 length equals 13 residues. The V and J ends lost 4 bases and 2 bases respectively, with 8 bases between them. The clonotype comes from a male donor with ankylosing spondylitis or in good health (not recorded which). The chain links TRBV5-1 to TRBJ2-3; maybe TRBD1 (5 bases). The specimen was blood, either unsorted or a sorted T cell fraction (not recorded which). The CDR3 coding sequence is TGCGCCAGCAGCACGACAGCCACAGATACGCAGTATTTT. Its protein is CASSTTATDTQYF.